Here is one T cell receptor beta chain with its context. Its antigen is unidentified. The assay was immunoSEQ multiplex PCR, and TCRdb's table has in-frame clones only and misses some. Here the sample spans tens of thousands of clones, 60% to 85% being singletons. The CDR3 spans 14 residues. CDR1 is LGHDT and CDR2 is YNNKEL in the germline V gene (reference sequence). V lost 6 bases, J lost 4 bases, and 13 bases lay in between. This entry comes from a study of T cell responses to AZD1222 COVID-19 vaccine. For the study at large: Second doses were pooled across both intervals (about 4 or about 12 weeks). Findings of the study overall: Repertoires were sampled only after the peak T cell response.

This receptor was identified in an adult in good health. The sample here was peripheral blood, taken on day 0 of AZD1222 vaccination. V is TRBV3-1 (or the pseudogene TRBV3-2) and J is TRBJ1-3, with unresolved D. The CDR3 here is CASSLWTDGNTIYF. CDR3 nucleotide sequence: TGTGCCAGCAGTCTCTGGACGGACGGAAACACCATATATTTT.